The 22 T cell receptor beta chains in this list originate from one sample, sequenced in a study of blood T cell dynamics during melanoma immunotherapy (dated by TCRdb to the early 2020s). In the paper's terms, the time point label means: week 3, after first cycle of checkpoint inhibitor. Library creation used the immunoSEQ multiplex PCR assay. Not all clones reach the TCRdb copy of this immuneACCESS table, which keeps in-frame sequences only. Checked studies attribute under half of the gap to unresolved V genes and leave the rest unexplained. The sample records more than 10,000 clones, 80% of which are singletons. The leading ten clones occupy 20% to 25% of the sample. Sequenced here: blood, sampled from a patient treated with checkpoint blockade. The receptors were gathered from a human donor with melanoma.

The chain links TRBV14 to TRBJ2-3, with D uncertain. Germline loops: CDR1 SGHDN, CDR2 FVKESK. V was cut by 1 base and J by 2 bases, with 7 bases left in between. This CDR3 is built from 14 residues. The CDR3 loop reads CASSQVSATDTQYF. The DNA for the CDR3 is TGTGCCAGCAGCCAAGTAAGCGCCACAGATACGCAGTATTTT.

This clone has a handful of counts. This chain links TRBV19 with TRBJ1-2; D possibly corresponds to TRBD1 (5 bases). Trimming removed 5 bases from V and 6 bases from J, with 16 bases in between. Germline CDR1 reads LNHDA; CDR2 reads SQIVND (reference sequence). This CDR3 is 14 amino acids long. The chain's CDR3 is CASSPTAAKDGYTF. The CDR3 DNA reads TGTGCCAGTAGTCCGACAGCGGCCAAGGATGGCTACACCTTC.

This clone has more than one count but fewer than ten. The J gene is TRBJ1-2, the V gene TRBV2, with D uncertain. The CDR3 covers 13 residues. Germline V gene data show CDR1 as SNHLY and CDR2 as FYNNEI. V shed 4 bases and J shed 6 bases, with 12 bases lying between them. CDR3 region: CASSVQKRDGYTF. The DNA for the CDR3 is TGTGCCAGCAGTGTTCAGAAAAGGGATGGCTACACCTTC. Full variable domain (remainder filled in from reference TRBV2 and TRBJ1-2): EPEVTQTPSHQVTQMGQEVILRCVPISNHLYFYWYRQILGQKVEFLVSFYNNEISEKSEIFDDQFSVERPDGSNFTLKIRSTKLEDSAMYFCASSVQKRDGYTFGSGTRLTVV.

The chain combines TRBV11-2 with TRBJ1-1, with a tentative D call TRBD1 (6 bases). The V gene lost 3 bases and the J gene lost 3 bases, with 20 bases spanning the gap. The CDR3 has 17 residues. The V gene's germline CDR1 is SGHAT and CDR2 FQNNGV. CDR3 sequence (DNA): TGTGCCAGCAGCTTTCGACAGGACCCATGGGTGGACACTGAAGCTTTCTTT. Its translation: CASSFRQDPWVDTEAFF.

The gene calls are TRBV7-2 and TRBJ1-1, with 7 bases matching TRBD1. The CDR3 has 14 amino acids. V dropped 4 bases and J dropped 1; count of bases not matched to a gene: 3. Germline V lookup: CDR1 SGHTA, CDR2 FQGNSA. The CDR3 loop is CASSSGQANTEAFF. CDR3 coding DNA: TGTGCCAGCAGCTCCGGACAGGCGAACACTGAAGCTTTCTTT. The whole variable domain, filled in from reference TRBV7-2 and TRBJ1-1, reads GAGVSQSPSNKVTEKGKDVELRCDPISGHTALYWYRQSLGQGLEFLIYFQGNSAPDKSGLPSDRFSAERTGGSVSTLTIQRTQQEDSAVYLCASSSGQANTEAFFGQGTRLTVV.

The rearrangement joins TRBV10-3 to TRBJ2-3, with a tentative D call TRBD2 (6 bases). Per the germline V gene, CDR1 is ENHRY and CDR2 is SYGVKD. There are 15 residues in the CDR3. The ends were cut back, 10 bases at V and 4 bases at J, with 21 bases in the middle. CDR3 coding DNA: TGTGCCACAGATCCTCTTGGGGGGTCGGCAGATACGCAGTATTTT. Its translation: CATDPLGGSADTQYF.

The chain couples TRBV5-8 to TRBJ2-3, with no clear D. This CDR3 is built from 12 residues. Trimming cost V 1 base and J 3 bases, with 3 bases left between them. Germline lookup yields CDR1 SGHTS and CDR2 YDEGEE. The CDR3 is CASSLKTDTQYF. The CDR3 DNA is TGTGCCAGCAGCTTGAAAACAGATACGCAGTATTTT.

This sequence joins TRBV7-9 and TRBJ2-6; D ambiguous. The V end lost 6 bases, the J end lost 0 bases, and 15 bases lay between the germline ends. The CDR3 has 17 amino acids. Germline V gene data show CDR1 as SEHNR and CDR2 as FQNEAQ (reference sequence). CDR3 sequence reads: CASSSTLAVSGANVLTF. CDR3 in DNA: TGTGCCAGCAGTTCTACACTCGCGGTCTCTGGGGCCAACGTCCTGACTTTC.

This chain links TRBV7-6 with TRBJ2-2, with D possibly TRBD2 on 6 matching bases. This CDR3 has 16 amino acids. Between the trimmed V and J ends, which lost 5 bases and 0 bases, there was a span of 13 bases. Germline lookup yields CDR1 SGHVS and CDR2 FNYEAQ. The CDR3 bases are TGTGCCAGCAGCCGCACGGGACTTACGAACACCGGGGAGCTGTTTTTT. As protein: CASSRTGLTNTGELFF.

The J gene is TRBJ2-2, the V gene TRBV11-2; TRBD1 is a possible D gene (6 bases). The germline V gene has CDR1 SGHAT and CDR2 FQNNGV. This CDR3 has 13 residues. Trimming took off 5 bases at V and 3 bases at J, with 7 bases between the two ends. CDR3 nucleotides: TGTGCCAGCAGCCGGACAGACACCGGGGAGCTGTTTTTT. It specifies CASSRTDTGELFF.

The chain uses TRBV7-9 and TRBJ1-4; possible D gene TRBD1, 6 bases. The CDR3 spans 17 residues. Germline CDR1 SEHNR, CDR2 FQNEAQ (reference sequence). The V gene lost 4 bases and the J gene lost 5 bases, with 20 bases spanning the gap. The CDR3: CASSSPPGGGRNEKLFF. The CDR3 region has the DNA TGTGCCAGCAGCTCCCCGCCGGGAGGGGGTCGGAATGAAAAACTGTTTTTT. The full variable domain, completed using reference TRBV7-9 and TRBJ1-4, is DTGVSQNPRHKITKRGQNVTFRCDPISEHNRLYWYRQTLGQGPEFLTYFQNEAQLEKSRLLSDRFSAERPKGSFSTLEIQRTEQGDSAMYLCASSSPPGGGRNEKLFFGSGTQLSVL.

The chain carries TRBV14 and TRBJ2-1; D unclear. Germline V gives CDR1 SGHDN, CDR2 FVKESK. Between the trimmed V and J ends, which lost 4 bases and 4 bases, there was a span of 14 bases. The CDR3 sequence is 15 residues long. In DNA, the CDR3 is TGTGCCAGCAGCCCACCCTCGGAGCAATACAATGAGCAGTTCTTC. Translated: CASSPPSEQYNEQFF.

This chain links TRBV6-6 with TRBJ1-2; D may be TRBD1 (6 bases). V lost 4 bases to trimming and J lost 8 bases, with 11 bases between them. From germline, CDR1 is MNHNY and CDR2 SVGAGI (reference sequence). The CDR3 runs 12 residues. CDR3: CASSSNRDGYTF. CDR3 bases: TGTGCCAGCAGTTCCAACAGGGACGGCTACACCTTC.

The rearrangement uses TRBV5-4 and TRBJ2-3; D might be TRBD2 (5 bases). Germline-derived CDR1 and CDR2 are SGHNT and YYREEE (reference sequence). CDR3 size: 11 residues. Trimming removed 4 bases at V and 9 bases at J, with 9 bases between. The CDR3 sequence: CASSSGGTQYF. The CDR3 region has the DNA TGTGCCAGCAGCAGTGGCGGGACGCAGTATTTT. Filled out from reference TRBV5-4 and TRBJ2-3, the complete variable domain reads ETGVTQSPTHLIKTRGQQVTLRCSSQSGHNTVSWYQQALGQGPQFIFQYYREEENGRGNFPPRFSGLQFPNYSSELNVNALELDDSALYLCASSSGGTQYFGPGTRLTVL.

The rearrangement uses TRBV30 and TRBJ2-2; maybe TRBD2 (5 bases). The V gene's germline CDR1 is GTSNPN and CDR2 SVGIG (reference sequence). This CDR3 has 11 residues. V lost 3 bases and J lost 8, with 7 bases in between. CDR3 region: CAWRGSGELFF. The CDR3 coding sequence is TGTGCCTGGAGGGGGAGTGGGGAGCTGTTTTTT.

The V and J genes are TRBV10-2 and TRBJ2-3, with D unresolved. Trimming took off 6 bases at V and 0 bases at J, with 7 bases between the two ends. Germline V gene lookup returns CDR1 WSHSY and CDR2 SAAADI. This CDR3 contains 13 residues. CDR3 protein: CASRDASTDTQYF. The CDR3 DNA follows: TGCGCCAGCAGGGACGCTAGCACAGATACGCAGTATTTT.

The genes are TRBV5-1 and TRBJ1-1; possible D gene TRBD1, 6 bases. The CDR3 sequence is 15 residues long. The germline gives CDR1 SGHRS, CDR2 YFSETQ. Deletions cut 1 base from V and 2 bases from J, with 12 bases between. In DNA, the CDR3 is TGCGCCAGCAGCTTGACAGGGAAAGCAAACACTGAAGCTTTCTTT. Protein product: CASSLTGKANTEAFF.

In regard to this clone: A read error may produce the germline difference seen at one junction end. The chain couples TRBV7-7 to TRBJ2-1; D remains ambiguous. In germline, CDR1 is SSHAT, CDR2 FNYEAQ (reference sequence). The CDR3 is 15 residues long. In nucleotides, the CDR3 is TGTGCTAGCAGCTTGGCCCACGACTCCTACAATGAGCAGTTCTTC. The encoded protein is CASSLAHDSYNEQFF.

The chain recombines TRBV7-8 with TRBJ1-1; no clear D. Germline lookup yields CDR1 SGHVS and CDR2 FQNEAQ. The length of the CDR3 is 16 residues. Trimming stripped 1 base from V and 2 bases from J, with 14 bases between. This CDR3 reads CASSLVEGKVNTEAFF. The DNA of the CDR3 is TGTGCCAGCAGCTTAGTCGAGGGAAAGGTTAACACTGAAGCTTTCTTT. Together with reference TRBV7-8 and TRBJ1-1, the CDR3 gives the full variable domain: GAGVSQSPRYKVAKRGQDVALRCDPISGHVSLFWYQQALGQGPEFLTYFQNEAQLDKSGLPSDRFFAERPEGSVSTLKIQRTQQEDSAVYLCASSLVEGKVNTEAFFGQGTRLTVV.

This chain connects TRBV4-2 to TRBJ2-5; D is perhaps TRBD1 or TRBD2 (5 bases each). The CDR3 covers 15 residues. CDR1 is LGHNA and CDR2 is YNFKEQ in the germline V gene. Trimming stripped 1 base from V and 3 bases from J, with 12 bases between. CDR3 sequence reads: CASSQGSGRKETQYF. CDR3 bases: TGTGCCAGCAGCCAAGGGTCGGGACGGAAAGAGACCCAGTACTTC.

The chain joins TRBV6-1 to TRBJ2-7, with 9 positions matching TRBD1. V gave up 7 bases and J gave up 2 bases; unmatched junction bases: 6. Germline CDR1 is MNHNS and CDR2 is SASEGT. The CDR3 spans 14 residues. CDR3 region: CASNSGQGTYEQYF. CDR3 nucleotides: TGTGCCAGCAACTCGGGACAGGGCACCTACGAGCAGTACTTC.

V gene TRBV7-2 combines with J gene TRBJ2-2, with D unresolved. This CDR3 has 15 residues. Trimming left V 2 bases short and J 0 bases short, with 7 bases between. CDR1 SGHTA and CDR2 FQGNSA come from the germline V gene. The CDR3 DNA follows: TGTGCCAGCAGCTTACGGCAAGCGAACACCGGGGAGCTGTTTTTT. Its translation: CASSLRQANTGELFF.